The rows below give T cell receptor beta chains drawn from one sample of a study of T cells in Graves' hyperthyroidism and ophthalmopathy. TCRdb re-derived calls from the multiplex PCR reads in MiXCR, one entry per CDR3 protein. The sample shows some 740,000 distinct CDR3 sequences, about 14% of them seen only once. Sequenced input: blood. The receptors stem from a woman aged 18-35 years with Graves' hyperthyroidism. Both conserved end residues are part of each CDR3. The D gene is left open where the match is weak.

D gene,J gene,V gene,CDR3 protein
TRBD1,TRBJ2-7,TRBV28,CASGARQGEVYEQYF
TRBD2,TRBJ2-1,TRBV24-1,CATSDRVAGVNEQFF
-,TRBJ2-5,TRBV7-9,CASSPRGRFQETQYF
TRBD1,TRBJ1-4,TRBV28,CASSSRTGRGEKLFF
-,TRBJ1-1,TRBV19,CASSPRIFGTTEAFF
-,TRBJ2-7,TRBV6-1,CASREMYGSYEQYF
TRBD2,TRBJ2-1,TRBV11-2,CASSFGTGTSGSDEQFF
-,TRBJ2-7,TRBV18,CASSAGGNYEQYF
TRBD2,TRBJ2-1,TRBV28,CASTLWTSGSTAHNEQFF
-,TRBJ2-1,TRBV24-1,CATSDQAAKTYNEQFF
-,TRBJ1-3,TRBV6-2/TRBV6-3,CASSWGRLEDTIYF
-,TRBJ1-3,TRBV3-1,CASSLRSGNTIYF
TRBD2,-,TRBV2,CATRLAGHNEQYF
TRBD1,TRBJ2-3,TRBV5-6,CASSAGTGGNTDTQYF
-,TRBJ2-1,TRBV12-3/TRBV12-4,CASSLLGLNEQFF
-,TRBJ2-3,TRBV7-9,CASVTTAGTQYF
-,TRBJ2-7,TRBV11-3,CASSKTPSYPLTYEQYF
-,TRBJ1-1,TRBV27,CASSLYTSGDMNTEAFF
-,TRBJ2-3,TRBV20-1,CSARILASTDTQYF
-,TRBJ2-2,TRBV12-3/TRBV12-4,CASSRRPYSDTGELFF
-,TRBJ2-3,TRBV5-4,CASSYSGISTDTQYF
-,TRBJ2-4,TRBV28,CASSDRVTPRGNIQYF
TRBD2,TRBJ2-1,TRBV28,CASGLAGEINEQFF
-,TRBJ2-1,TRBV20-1,CSASGRVWGYEQFF
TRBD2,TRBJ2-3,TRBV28,CASSLGQGTSGSTDTQYF
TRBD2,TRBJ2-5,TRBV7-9,CASSLELAGDETQYF
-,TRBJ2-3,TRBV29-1,CSVGSFFRAPSTDTQYF
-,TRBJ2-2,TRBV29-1,CSVELDTGELFF
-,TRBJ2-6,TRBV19,CASSRGPPSLLTF
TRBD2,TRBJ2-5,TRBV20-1,CSAMTSGRAVGTQYF
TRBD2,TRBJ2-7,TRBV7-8,CASSLGLADVYEQYF
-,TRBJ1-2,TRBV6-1,CASSPGRWGYGYTF
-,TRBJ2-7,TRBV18,CASSPRDSPGYEQYF
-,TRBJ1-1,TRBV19,CATGGGVFAEAFF
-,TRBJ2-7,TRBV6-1,CASRPETSTSYEQYF
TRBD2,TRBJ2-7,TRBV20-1,CSARPTSGSLYGQYF
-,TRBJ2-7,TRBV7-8,CASSLAGGGPPPEQYF
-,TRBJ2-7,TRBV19,CASSIRYRGEISTYEQYF
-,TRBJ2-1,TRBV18,CASSPWGGPDNEQFF
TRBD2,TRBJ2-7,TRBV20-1,CSARDATSGLYEQYF
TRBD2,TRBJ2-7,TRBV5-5,CASSPLLAGSSGRLEGEQYF
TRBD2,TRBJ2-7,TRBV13,CASSPPWPGGAYEQYF
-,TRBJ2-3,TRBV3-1,CASSPREAKRTDTQYF
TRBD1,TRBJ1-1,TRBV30,CAWSGQAAEAFF
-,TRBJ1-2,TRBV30,CACQDINSQGYTF
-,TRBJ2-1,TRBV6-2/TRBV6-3,CASSYSEAAVYYNEQFF
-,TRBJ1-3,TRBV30,CAWSVQDSGNTIYF
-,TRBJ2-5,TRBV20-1,CSGGWGRQETQYF
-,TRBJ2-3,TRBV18,CASSPVAGGTDTQYF
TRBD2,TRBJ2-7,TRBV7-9,CASSGGSRSGRYEQYF
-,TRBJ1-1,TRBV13,CASSQPRGPEAFF
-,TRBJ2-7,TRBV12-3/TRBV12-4,CASSYPGYVGEQYF
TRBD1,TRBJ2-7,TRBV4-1,CASSQSTGTGSYEQYF
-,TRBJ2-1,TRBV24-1,CATSDGQGGRQQQFF
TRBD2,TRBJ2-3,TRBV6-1,CASSGPSGRATDTQYF
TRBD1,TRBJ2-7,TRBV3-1,CASSPYRTGSYYEQYF
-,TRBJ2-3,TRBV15,CATSNWRRSTDTQYF
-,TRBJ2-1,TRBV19,CASSPWAGRNEQFF
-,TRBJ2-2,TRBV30,CAWRKGPNTGELFF